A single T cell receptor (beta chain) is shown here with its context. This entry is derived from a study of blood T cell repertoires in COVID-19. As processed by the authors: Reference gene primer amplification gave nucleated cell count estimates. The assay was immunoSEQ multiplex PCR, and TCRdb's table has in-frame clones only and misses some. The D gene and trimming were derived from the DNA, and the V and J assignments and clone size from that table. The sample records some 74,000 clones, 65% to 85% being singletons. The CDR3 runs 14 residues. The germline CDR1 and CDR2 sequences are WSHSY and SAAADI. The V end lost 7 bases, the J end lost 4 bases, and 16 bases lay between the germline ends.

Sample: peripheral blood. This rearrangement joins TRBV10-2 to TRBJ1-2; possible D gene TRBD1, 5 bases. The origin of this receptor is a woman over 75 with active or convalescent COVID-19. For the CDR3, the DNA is TGCGCCAGCACCTCAACAGGATCGTCCTATGGCTACACCTTC. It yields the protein CASTSTGSSYGYTF.